These 16 T cell receptor beta chains were sequenced from one sample in a study of shared clonotypes between healthy human individuals. Profiled with immunoSEQ multiplex PCR; TCRdb holds only in-frame clones, not every one. This sample has about 450,000 clones, with 79% found just once. Sequenced sample: PBMCs. These receptors were taken from a middle-aged woman in good health. Some clones in this sample may be carry-over from other donors' samples.

The chain couples TRBV5-1 to TRBJ2-3, with D perhaps TRBD1 or TRBD2 (5 bases each). CDR3 length equals 14 residues. The germline V gene encodes CDR1 SGHRS and CDR2 YFSETQ. The V and J ends lost 4 bases and 4 bases respectively, with 13 bases between them. DNA for the CDR3: TGCGCCAGCAGCGGGGGTGTTGCCCCAGATACGCAGTATTTT. It specifies CASSGGVAPDTQYF.

This chain joins TRBV9 and TRBJ2-1; a possible D gene is TRBD2 (5 bases). V was cut by 4 bases and J by 6 bases, with 14 bases left in between. Per germline, CDR1 SGDLS and CDR2 YYNGEE. The CDR3 is 14 residues long. CDR3 in amino acids: CASSILPEGNEQFF. The DNA of the CDR3 is TGTGCCAGCAGCATCCTCCCAGAGGGCAATGAGCAGTTCTTC.

J is TRBJ2-7 and V is TRBV19; 13 positions agree with TRBD2. The trim removed 7 bases at V and 2 bases at J, leaving 5 bases unmatched. The V gene's germline CDR1 is LNHDA and CDR2 SQIVND (reference sequence). There are 15 residues in the CDR3. The CDR3 bases are TGTGCCAGTACTAGGGGGACTAGCGGGACCTACGAGCAGTACTTC. Its protein product is CASTRGTSGTYEQYF.

The chain is built from TRBV4-1 and TRBJ1-1; possibly TRBD1 for D (5 bases). This CDR3 has 13 amino acids. Trimming took off 1 base at V and 10 bases at J, with 13 bases between the two ends. CDR1 and CDR2 (germline): MGHRA, YSYEKL. CDR3 in amino acids: CASSQVSGGRAFF. CDR3 sequence (DNA): TGCGCCAGCAGCCAAGTATCCGGGGGTAGAGCTTTCTTT.

This clone was detected only a few times. V and J are TRBV19 and TRBJ1-5; D is uncertain. V shed 7 bases and J shed 3 bases, with 13 bases lying between them. There are 14 residues in the CDR3. Per the germline V gene, CDR1 is LNHDA and CDR2 is SQIVND (reference sequence). For the CDR3, the DNA is TGTGCCAGTAACGGCCAGAATTCCAATCAGCCCCAGCATTTT. This sequence encodes CASNGQNSNQPQHF.

This sequence joins TRBV5-4 and TRBJ2-2; 11 bases are a match to TRBD1. The CDR3 loop spans 15 amino acids. Trimming removed 5 bases from V and 5 bases from J; junction bases left unmatched: 5. Germline V lookup: CDR1 SGHNT, CDR2 YYREEE (reference sequence). CDR3 sequence reads: CASSWTGGRTGELFF. CDR3 in DNA: TGTGCCAGCAGTTGGACAGGGGGCCGAACCGGGGAGCTGTTTTTT.

The chain combines TRBV6-6 with TRBJ2-1; D ambiguous. This CDR3 is built from 14 residues. V lost 1 base and J 2 bases, leaving 6 bases between the germline ends. Germline CDR1 reads MNHNY; CDR2 reads SVGAGI (reference sequence). The CDR3 sequence is CASSYLVTYNEQFF. CDR3 nucleotides: TGTGCCAGCAGTTACTTGGTAACCTACAATGAGCAGTTCTTC.

The J gene is TRBJ2-5, the V gene TRBV19; TRBD1 matches 7 bases. The germline V gene encodes CDR1 LNHDA and CDR2 SQIVND (reference sequence). V lost 2 bases and J lost 4; bases outside the gene matches: 4. CDR3 length: 14 amino acids. CDR3 DNA sequence: TGTGCCAGTAGTATAACAGGGGTCGGAGAGACCCAGTACTTC. It yields the protein CASSITGVGETQYF.

This chain joins TRBV4-3 and TRBJ1-2; D ambiguous. The length of the CDR3 is 14 residues. Trimming took 0 bases from V and 3 from J, leaving 8 bases between them. Per the germline V gene, CDR1 is LGHNA and CDR2 is YSLEER. CDR3 bases: TGCGCCAGCAGCCAAGAAGGCCGGCACTATGGCTACACCTTC. The encoded protein is CASSQEGRHYGYTF.

The chain couples TRBV5-5 to TRBJ2-2, with D maybe TRBD2 (5 bases). CDR3 length: 14 amino acids. Trimming cost V 3 bases and J 0 bases, with 6 bases left between them. CDR1 is SGHKS and CDR2 is YYEKEE in the germline V gene (reference sequence). This CDR3 is CASSSDSNTGELFF. The DNA for the CDR3 is TGTGCCAGCAGCTCGGACTCGAACACCGGGGAGCTGTTTTTT.

The chain uses TRBV6-1 and TRBJ2-5; D may be TRBD1 or TRBD2 (5 bases each). Germline assignment: CDR1 MNHNS and CDR2 SASEGT. This CDR3 has 12 residues. V was cut by 7 bases and J by 4 bases, with 10 bases left in between. In DNA, the CDR3 is TGTGCCAGCATTCCGAGGGGAGAGACCCAGTACTTC. Translation: CASIPRGETQYF.

The chain carries TRBV18 and TRBJ2-5; TRBD1 is a possible D gene (5 bases). With 3 bases removed from V and 4 bases from J, the gap between germline ends came to 18 bases. Germline V gives CDR1 KGHSH, CDR2 LQKENI. The CDR3 length is 16 residues. CDR3 in amino acids: CASSPPLLGVGETQYF. As DNA, the CDR3 is TGTGCCAGCTCACCTCCTCTTTTAGGGGTAGGAGAGACCCAGTACTTC.

The J gene is TRBJ2-7, the V gene TRBV5-4; 10 bases agree with TRBD1. V shed 4 bases and J 0 bases; nucleotides not matched to a gene: 7. CDR1 is SGHNT, CDR2 YYREEE, per germline (reference sequence). CDR3 length: 16 residues. In nucleotides, the CDR3 is TGTGCCAGCAGCGTCGGACAGGGGGAGGGCTCCTACGAGCAGTACTTC. Translating it yields CASSVGQGEGSYEQYF.

The chain employs TRBV6-1 and TRBJ2-7; no firm D call. This CDR3 has 11 residues. The germline V gene has CDR1 MNHNS and CDR2 SASEGT. Trimming shortened V by 3 bases and J by 3 bases, and 3 bases separated the two germline ends. The CDR3 spells CASSDYYEQYF. The CDR3 DNA follows: TGTGCCAGCAGTGATTACTACGAGCAGTACTTC.

The chain is built from TRBV5-1 and TRBJ2-7; possible D gene TRBD1, 5 bases. Germline V lookup: CDR1 SGHRS, CDR2 YFSETQ. This CDR3 region has 14 residues. The V end lost 4 bases, the J end lost 2 bases, and 13 bases lay between the germline ends. The CDR3 nucleotides are TGCGCCAGCAGCCTAGGTGGGGCCGCCTACGAGCAGTACTTC. Encoded protein: CASSLGGAAYEQYF.

This clone was detected once. The chain carries TRBV7-9 and TRBJ2-1; tentative D call: TRBD2 (6 bases). The CDR3 runs to 17 residues. CDR1 is SEHNR and CDR2 is FQNEAQ in the germline V gene (reference sequence). V lost 5 bases and J lost 0, with 17 bases in between. The DNA of the CDR3 is TGTGCCAGCAGCCCGAGGTCTAGCGAAAGCTCCTACAATGAGCAGTTCTTC. Translated: CASSPRSSESSYNEQFF.